This T cell receptor (beta chain) emerged from a study of T cell repertoires in cytomegalovirus infection. The germline CDR1 and CDR2 sequences are SEHNR and FQNEAQ (reference sequence). V shed 6 bases, J shed 5 bases, and the junction held 7 bases outside the gene matches. The CDR3 length is 15 residues. This clonotype was recorded many times. Antigen: not known. TCRdb reprocessed the reads via MiXCR and lists one record per CDR3 protein. The sample shows about 700,000 distinct CDR3 sequences, about 30% of them seen only once. This chain joins TRBV7-9 and TRBJ2-3, with TRBD1 matching over 11 bases. The specimen was cultured PBMCs, collected from culture after CMV antigen stimulation. The source of this sequence is a human donor in good health (CMV status not recorded). Some clones in this sample may be carry-over from other donors' samples. CDR3 region: CASSSGQGAKDTQYF. The CDR3 DNA reads TGTGCCAGCAGTTCAGGACAGGGGGCGAAAGATACGCAGTATTTT.